This T cell receptor beta chain was found in a study of OX40 agonist ivuxolimab in advanced cancers. For the wider study: Ivuxolimab was an agonistic, fully human IgG2 monoclonal antibody directed against OX40 (CD134), a costimulatory receptor. Peripheral TCRbeta sequencing aimed to test whether ivuxolimab altered TCR sequence diversity and caused clonal T-cell expansion. Of the roughly 51 patients in dose escalation, about 19 had hepatocellular carcinoma, some 15 had melanoma, 9 had renal cell carcinoma and 9 had head and neck cancer. Patients were allowed to have had prior anti-PD-1, anti-PD-L1 or anti-CTLA-4 therapy, and approximately 40% of the dose-escalation patients had been treated with checkpoint inhibitors. Intravenous ivuxolimab was administered to patients every 2 weeks at six dose levels: 0.01, 0.1, 0.3, 1.5, 3 and 10 mg/kg. The paper covers the monotherapy dose-escalation part of the phase I ivuxolimab trial, which included N ≈ 57 patients. In the dose-escalation cohort, 70% to 85% of patients were male, and the mean age was roughly 60 years with a range of roughly 23 to 79. Partial responses occurred in three dose-escalation patients: two with cutaneous melanoma and one with hepatocellular carcinoma. Study-level results and caveats: Partial responders in the 0.1-3.0 mg/kg groups had among the lowest normalized peripheral clonal expansion, especially among CD8+ T cells. Low levels of normalized T-cell clonal expansion were also shown by some nonresponding patients. The antigen specificity of the clonally expanded peripheral T cells was not determined. At doses of 0.1 to 3.0 mg/kg, clonal expansion of both CD4+ and CD8+ T cells in blood was seen between baseline and week 6. On average, CD8+ T cells showed more expanded clones than CD4+ T cells after ivuxolimab.

Genomic DNA was isolated from the sorted cells so that the TCRbeta CDR3 region could be sequenced. The immunoSEQ Assay was used to sequence the TCRbeta CDR3 regions. This is the immuneACCESS table as TCRdb keeps it, with only in-frame sequences that have V and J called. A part of the clones is gone; compared with another copy, unresolved V genes explain less than half, and the rest is unexplained. This sample is represented by 75,000 to 95,000 clones; about 91% of them were singletons. The top ten hold 0.51% of the sample. The V end loses 0 bases and the J end loses 4 bases, and a stretch of 11 bases separates them. Measured from the cysteine to the phenylalanine, the CDR3 is 14 residues long. The read is trimmed to its CDR3 DNA, 42 bases read in frame from base 1. The germline V gene (reference sequence) provides CDR1 SGHKS and CDR2 YYEKEE. A word on this clone: No cognate antigen has been identified for it. No much larger clonotype is one base removed from it; base qualities were not supplied.

Patients with a history of autoimmune disease or receiving systemic immunosuppression were excluded from the trial. Peripheral blood for TCR sequencing was drawn from every dose cohort at baseline, at cycle 4 day 1 and at cycle 7 day 1. Samples came from an open-label, multicenter, first-in-human phase I dose-escalation trial of ivuxolimab. Adults with locally advanced or metastatic head and neck squamous cell, hepatocellular, melanoma or renal cell carcinoma were enrolled in the trial. Before TCR sequencing, CD4+ T cells and CD8+ T cells from peripheral blood were sorted into separate populations.

This TCR was sampled from an adult with an advanced solid tumor such as melanoma, head and neck, liver or kidney cancer. The specimen comprised CD4+ or CD8+ T cells sorted from blood, sampled in a trial of the OX40 agonist ivuxolimab. The sequence joins TRBV5-5 to TRBJ2-7; the D segment could be TRBD1, given 6 matching bases. The nucleotide sequence is given as TGTGCCAGCAGCTTGGGCTGGGGGCTTTACGAGCAGTACTTC. Its protein product is CASSLGWGLYEQYF.